The 26 T cell receptor beta chains below come from one sample, sequenced in a study of OX40 agonist ivuxolimab in advanced cancers. The data were produced by immunoSEQ multiplex PCR, yet TCRdb's version contains in-frame clones alone and is incomplete. The table includes more than 60,000 clones, 85% detected once. The sequencing used CD4+ or CD8+ T cells sorted from blood, collected in a trial of the OX40 agonist ivuxolimab. The source is an adult with an advanced solid tumor such as melanoma, head and neck, liver or kidney cancer.

The chain recombines TRBV19 with TRBJ1-2; D is perhaps TRBD1 (6 bases). Germline lookup yields CDR1 LNHDA and CDR2 SQIVND (reference sequence). V gave up 10 bases and J gave up 3 bases, with 21 bases separating them. The CDR3 is 15 amino acids. The CDR3 coding sequence is TGTGCCACCGCAGCGGGGGGGCCGATCCACTATGGCTACACCTTC. This gives the protein CATAAGGPIHYGYTF.

CDR3 loop: CASSPGGTGLLPLHF. The CDR3 bases are TGTGCCAGCTCACCAGGAGGGACAGGGCTATTGCCCCTCCACTTT. V and J are TRBV18 and TRBJ1-6, with TRBD1 identical over 9 bases. V shed 2 bases, J shed 13 bases, and the junction held 9 bases outside the gene matches. The CDR3 is 15 amino acids. Germline V gives CDR1 KGHSH, CDR2 LQKENI. The whole variable domain, filled in from reference TRBV18 and TRBJ1-6, reads NAGVMQNPRHLVRRRGQEARLRCSPMKGHSHVYWYRQLPEEGLKFMVYLQKENIIDESGMPKERFSAEFPKEGPSILRIQQVVRGDSAAYFCASSPGGTGLLPLHFGNGTRLTVT.

The chain couples TRBV4-2 to TRBJ1-3, with D maybe TRBD1 (6 bases). Germline V gene lookup returns CDR1 LGHNA and CDR2 YNFKEQ. The V and J ends lost 5 bases and 4 bases respectively, with 15 bases between them. There are 15 residues in the CDR3. CDR3 sequence reads: CASSLRGARGNTIYF. The CDR3 nucleotides read TGTGCCAGCAGCTTGCGGGGGGCGCGCGGAAACACCATATATTTT.

The rearrangement links TRBV10-3 to TRBJ2-7; TRBD2 matches 13 bases. V lost 8 bases to trimming and J lost 5 bases; unmatched junction nucleotides: 3. The germline V gene encodes CDR1 ENHRY and CDR2 SYGVKD. The CDR3 has 13 amino acids. The CDR3 nucleotides are TGTGCCATCGGGGGGACTAGCGGGGACGAGCAGTACTTC. Protein product: CAIGGTSGDEQYF.

This clone was observed a handful of times. The chain carries TRBV30 and TRBJ2-1, with D maybe TRBD1 (6 bases). V lost 3 bases to trimming and J lost 6 bases, with 21 bases between them. The CDR3 is 16 residues long. CDR1 and CDR2 (germline): GTSNPN, SVGIG (reference sequence). CDR3 residues: CAWREPLWGRFNEQFF. CDR3 sequence (DNA): TGTGCCTGGAGAGAACCCTTGTGGGGGCGCTTCAATGAGCAGTTCTTC.

The chain is built from TRBV30 and TRBJ1-5; a weak D match, TRBD1 (6 bases). Germline-derived CDR1 and CDR2 are GTSNPN and SVGIG (reference sequence). CDR3 length: 13 residues. With 3 bases removed from V and 4 bases from J, the gap between germline ends came to 10 bases. This chain's CDR3 is CAWSYDRNQPQHF. The CDR3 DNA follows: TGTGCCTGGAGCTATGACAGGAATCAGCCCCAGCATTTT.

J is TRBJ2-2 and V is TRBV5-6, with 8 bases identical to TRBD1. After removal of 4 bases from V and 5 bases from J, the junction contained 7 bases not matched to a gene. Germline loops: CDR1 SGHDT, CDR2 YYEEEE. CDR3 size: 15 residues. The CDR3 nucleotides are TGTGCCAGCAGCCCCATCACAGGGGGAACCGGGGAGCTGTTTTTT. Translation: CASSPITGGTGELFF.

The rearrangement uses TRBV5-6 and TRBJ2-7; D gene ambiguous. The CDR3 extends over 13 amino acids. CDR1 and CDR2 (germline): SGHDT, YYEEEE. V was clipped by 3 bases and J by 1 base, with 8 bases between them. This chain's CDR3 is CASSSYTSYEQYF. As DNA, the CDR3 is TGTGCCAGCAGCTCATACACGTCCTACGAGCAGTACTTC. Looking up the rest from reference TRBV5-6 and TRBJ2-7 gives the full variable domain: DAGVTQSPTHLIKTRGQQVTLRCSPKSGHDTVSWYQQALGQGPQFIFQYYEEEERQRGNFPDRFSGHQFPNYSSELNVNALLLGDSALYLCASSSYTSYEQYFGPGTRLTVT.

This clone was detected once. Here the CDR3 DNA reads TGCAGCGTTGCCGGGACAGAGCGTAACGAGCAGTACTTC. Translated, it gives CSVAGTERNEQYF. The chain couples TRBV29-1 to TRBJ2-7; 7 bases agree with TRBD1. CDR3 size: 13 residues. Germline CDR1 SQVTM, CDR2 ANQGSEA. V shed 4 bases and J 5 bases; nucleotides not matched to a gene: 8.

The V and J genes are TRBV6-5 and TRBJ1-2, with D tentatively TRBD1 (6 bases). V lost 6 bases and J lost 4, with 6 bases in between. This CDR3 is built from 11 residues. Germline CDR1 and CDR2: MNHEY and SVGAGI. DNA of the CDR3: TGTGCCAGCAGACAGGGCTATGGCTACACCTTC. Its protein product is CASRQGYGYTF.

This chain joins TRBV7-6 and TRBJ2-1; 10 bases agree with TRBD2. Germline V CDR1 and CDR2: SGHVS, FNYEAQ. The CDR3 is 15 residues long. V lost 6 bases and J lost 8; bases outside the gene matches: 10. CDR3 sequence: CASRRSGGANDEQFF. In nucleotides, the CDR3 is TGTGCCAGCAGAAGAAGCGGGGGGGCCAACGATGAGCAGTTCTTC. The whole variable domain, remainder taken from reference TRBV7-6 and TRBJ2-1, is GAGVSQSPRYKVTKRGQDVALRCDPISGHVSLYWYRQALGQGPEFLTYFNYEAQQDKSGLPNDRFSAERPEGSISTLTIQRTEQRDSAMYRCASRRSGGANDEQFFGPGTRLTVL.

The chain carries TRBV6-5 and TRBJ1-4, with D uncertain. The CDR3 sequence is 16 residues long. The V and J ends lost 2 bases and 0 bases respectively, with 10 bases between them. The germline CDR1 and CDR2 sequences are MNHEY and SVGAGI. CDR3 coding DNA: TGTGCCAGCAGTTACCACGGCGCCACAACTAATGAAAAACTGTTTTTT. As protein: CASSYHGATTNEKLFF.

This clone was observed once. This chain uses TRBV9 with TRBJ2-2; D ambiguous. This CDR3 spans 12 amino acids. Germline assignment: CDR1 SGDLS and CDR2 YYNGEE. Deletions cut 2 bases from V and 4 bases from J, with 3 bases between. For the CDR3, the DNA is TGTGCCAGCAGCGTTTCCACCGGGGAGCTGTTTTTT. Its translation: CASSVSTGELFF.

The J gene is TRBJ2-5, the V gene TRBV5-4, with a tentative D call TRBD2 (6 bases). Germline V gene lookup returns CDR1 SGHNT and CDR2 YYREEE (reference sequence). Trimming left V 2 bases short and J 5 bases short, with 10 bases between. The CDR3 consists of 13 residues. The CDR3 sequence: CASSFPAGETQYF. CDR3 nucleotide sequence: TGTGCCAGCAGCTTCCCGGCGGGGGAGACCCAGTACTTC.

The chain has TRBV7-2 and TRBJ1-1, with D possibly TRBD1 on 6 matching bases. Looked up from germline, CDR1 is SGHTA and CDR2 is FQGNSA. This CDR3 is 15 amino acids long. V gave up 0 bases and J gave up 1 base, with 9 bases separating them. CDR3 in amino acids: CASSLARGRNTEAFF. The CDR3 coding sequence is TGTGCCAGCAGCTTAGCCAGGGGTCGGAACACTGAAGCTTTCTTT.

This rearrangement joins TRBV9 to TRBJ2-3; D not certain. This CDR3 has 15 amino acids. Trimming removed 4 bases at V and 1 base at J, with 13 bases between. Germline CDR1 is SGDLS and CDR2 is YYNGEE. DNA for the CDR3: TGTGCCAGCAGCCCTGCGGTACCTGGCACAGATACGCAGTATTTT. Translation: CASSPAVPGTDTQYF.

For this clone: Other DNA sequences in the same sample also yield this CDR3. The chain has TRBV9 and TRBJ2-7; D unclear. V was pared by 0 bases and J by 1 base, with 11 bases between. This CDR3 is 15 amino acids long. CDR1 is SGDLS, CDR2 YYNGEE, per germline. CDR3 bases: TGTGCCAGCAGCGTAGACCTGGACCCATCCTACGAGCAGTACTTC. The encoded protein is CASSVDLDPSYEQYF. The variable domain in full, completed from reference TRBV9 and TRBJ2-7, reads DSGVTQTPKHLITATGQRVTLRCSPRSGDLSVYWYQQSLDQGLQFLIQYYNGEERAKGNILERFSAQQFPDLHSELNLSSLELGDSALYFCASSVDLDPSYEQYFGPGTRLTVT.

The J gene is TRBJ1-2, the V gene TRBV4-1, with D maybe TRBD1 (5 bases). CDR3 length: 14 residues. The ends were cut back, 0 bases at V and 2 bases at J, with 7 bases in the middle. Per the germline V gene, CDR1 is MGHRA and CDR2 is YSYEKL. The CDR3 DNA sequence: TGCGCCAGCAGCCAAGAGGAGGGGAACTATGGCTACACCTTC. Its protein is CASSQEEGNYGYTF.

The rearrangement joins TRBV5-1 to TRBJ1-2; unclear D gene. Germline-derived CDR1 and CDR2 are SGHRS and YFSETQ. Trimming removed 0 bases at V and 2 bases at J, with 8 bases between. CDR3 size: 14 residues. CDR3 sequence: CASSLVASNYGYTF. The CDR3 DNA is TGCGCCAGCAGCTTGGTCGCCAGCAACTATGGCTACACCTTC.

CDR3 protein: CASSITHRGQGSGYTF. CDR3 nucleotides: TGTGCCAGTAGTATTACGCACAGGGGACAGGGGAGCGGCTACACCTTC. The V and J genes are TRBV19 and TRBJ1-2; 10 nucleotides match TRBD1. The germline V gene has CDR1 LNHDA and CDR2 SQIVND (reference sequence). The CDR3 consists of 16 residues. V dropped 3 bases and J dropped 8; count of bases not matched to a gene: 12.

This rearrangement joins TRBV11-2 to TRBJ1-6; possible D gene TRBD1, 5 bases. Germline CDR1 reads SGHAT; CDR2 reads FQNNGV. CDR3 length: 14 amino acids. Trimming removed 0 bases at V and 11 bases at J, with 11 bases between. The CDR3 loop reads CASSLDPGTAPLHF. The CDR3 nucleotides are TGTGCCAGCAGCTTAGATCCAGGGACGGCACCCCTCCACTTT.

The V gene is TRBV21-1, the J gene TRBJ2-7; the D call TRBD2 from the table was never checked on the DNA. TRBV21-1 is marked as a pseudogene. There are 12 residues in the CDR3. The CDR3 reads CASRRGLYEQYF. CDR3 nucleotides: TGTGCCAGCAGGCGGGGATTGTACGAGCAGTACTTC.

This clone has more than one count but fewer than ten. The chain couples TRBV30 to TRBJ1-6; no definite D call. V lost 4 bases and J lost 7, with 14 bases in between. The CDR3 runs to 14 residues. Germline V gene lookup returns CDR1 GTSNPN and CDR2 SVGIG (reference sequence). The CDR3 DNA follows: TGTGCCTGGACCCTCTACACTGTCAATTCACCCCTCCACTTT. Residues: CAWTLYTVNSPLHF.

The chain's CDR3 is CASSSGLVQETQYF. Here the CDR3 DNA reads TGTGCCAGCAGCTCCGGACTTGTCCAAGAGACCCAGTACTTC. The V call is TRBV7-2, the J call TRBJ2-5; weak D call: TRBD2 (5 bases). The CDR3 is made up of 14 amino acids. Germline V lookup: CDR1 SGHTA, CDR2 FQGNSA. Trimming removed 4 bases from V and 1 base from J, with 10 bases in between.

This clone has more than one count but fewer than ten. This chain links TRBV6-1 with TRBJ2-2, with D perhaps matching TRBD1 (6 bases). CDR1 is MNHNS, CDR2 SASEGT, per germline. CDR3 length: 12 residues. Between the trimmed V and J ends, which lost 4 bases and 6 bases, there was a span of 6 bases. The CDR3 DNA follows: TGTGCCAGCAGTGGGACAGCCGGGGAGCTGTTTTTT. Translating it yields CASSGTAGELFF.

The chain has TRBV6-5 and TRBJ1-2, with 8 bases lining up with TRBD1. CDR3 length: 13 residues. V was pared by 7 bases and J by 7 bases, with 8 bases of the junction left unmatched. Germline CDR1 MNHEY, CDR2 SVGAGI. The CDR3 loop is CASTGQGGGGYTF. The CDR3 DNA follows: TGTGCCAGCACCGGACAGGGCGGGGGTGGCTACACCTTC.